The rows below give T cell receptor beta chains drawn from one sample of a study of shared T cell receptors in the human thymus. Only in-frame clones appear in the TCRdb table, and some are missing; sequencing was by immunoSEQ multiplex PCR. Of about 660,000 clones listed, over 75% are singletons. These data are also associated with another study on human thymus T cells.

Sequenced: thymocytes. The receptors shown here come from a boy less than two years old with a congenital heart defect. CDR3s include the opening cysteine and the closing phenylalanine or tryptophan. Each record gives: clone size, V gene, J gene, D gene, CDR3 protein, CDR3 DNA. D genes are given only for firm matches. Clone size is given for some rows only: seen once, a few or many times, or a class if the clone is expanded.

abundance: .
v_gene: TRBV29-1
j_gene: TRBJ2-1
d_gene: .
CDR3aa: CSLVDNEQFF
CDR3nt: TGCAGCCTAGTCGACAATGAGCAGTTCTTC

abundance: .
v_gene: TRBV6-5
j_gene: TRBJ2-7
d_gene: TRBD2
CDR3aa: CASSSPIAGDSYEQYF
CDR3nt: TGTGCCAGCAGTTCCCCAATAGCGGGAGACTCCTACGAGCAGTACTTC

abundance: .
v_gene: TRBV10-3
j_gene: TRBJ1-3
d_gene: TRBD1
CDR3aa: CATSSTGELSGNTIYF
CDR3nt: TGTGCCACCAGTAGTACAGGGGAATTATCTGGAAACACCATATATTTT

abundance: .
v_gene: TRBV5-1
j_gene: TRBJ2-7
d_gene: TRBD1
CDR3aa: CASSLAKPGQGHEQYF
CDR3nt: TGCGCCAGCAGCTTGGCCAAACCGGGACAGGGACACGAGCAGTACTTC

abundance: few
v_gene: TRBV19
j_gene: TRBJ1-4
d_gene: .
CDR3aa: CASSSRDHRQVRDEKLFF
CDR3nt: TGTGCCAGTAGTTCCCGAGACCATCGACAGGTCCGGGACGAAAAACTGTTTTTT

abundance: .
v_gene: TRBV27
j_gene: TRBJ2-1
d_gene: .
CDR3aa: CASGKRGVGANEQFF
CDR3nt: TGTGCCAGCGGGAAACGCGGGGTCGGAGCCAATGAGCAGTTCTTC

abundance: .
v_gene: TRBV5-1
j_gene: TRBJ2-7
d_gene: .
CDR3aa: CASSAKGAEQYF
CDR3nt: TGCGCCAGCAGCGCTAAAGGGGCCGAGCAGTACTTC

abundance: .
v_gene: TRBV13
j_gene: TRBJ1-2
d_gene: TRBD1
CDR3aa: CASSPPTGGYGYTF
CDR3nt: TGTGCCAGCAGCCCCCCCACAGGGGGCTATGGCTACACCTTC

abundance: .
v_gene: TRBV7-8
j_gene: TRBJ2-7
d_gene: .
CDR3aa: CASSLVPGMGTYEQYF
CDR3nt: TGTGCCAGCAGCTTAGTACCGGGGATGGGAACCTACGAGCAGTACTTC

abundance: .
v_gene: TRBV28
j_gene: TRBJ1-2
d_gene: TRBD1
CDR3aa: CASRPGTGRHYGYTF
CDR3nt: TGTGCCAGCAGGCCTGGGACAGGAAGGCACTATGGCTACACCTTC

abundance: .
v_gene: TRBV7-2
j_gene: TRBJ2-5
d_gene: TRBD1
CDR3aa: CASSVGTGGRTQYF
CDR3nt: TGTGCCAGCAGCGTCGGGACAGGGGGCCGGACCCAGTACTTC

abundance: .
v_gene: TRBV9
j_gene: TRBJ1-2
d_gene: TRBD1
CDR3aa: CASSVKRDSSSGYTF
CDR3nt: TGTGCCAGCAGCGTAAAAAGGGACAGTTCGAGTGGCTACACCTTC

abundance: once
v_gene: TRBV30
j_gene: TRBJ2-7
d_gene: TRBD2
CDR3aa: CAWSVGTSSGGPKYEQYF
CDR3nt: TGTGCCTGGAGTGTGGGGACTAGCAGCGGGGGGCCCAAGTACGAGCAGTACTTC

abundance: .
v_gene: TRBV7-9
j_gene: TRBJ1-1
d_gene: .
CDR3aa: CASSWTLKAGAFF
CDR3nt: TGTGCCAGCAGCTGGACACTCAAAGCCGGGGCTTTCTTT

abundance: .
v_gene: TRBV5-1
j_gene: TRBJ2-7
d_gene: TRBD1
CDR3aa: CASSADRGLVYEQYF
CDR3nt: TGCGCCAGCAGCGCCGACAGGGGGTTGGTCTACGAGCAGTACTTC

abundance: .
v_gene: TRBV4-1
j_gene: TRBJ1-3
d_gene: TRBD1
CDR3aa: CASSHALRTGNTIYF
CDR3nt: TGCGCCAGCAGCCACGCACTCCGGACAGGGAACACCATATATTTT

abundance: .
v_gene: TRBV12-5
j_gene: TRBJ2-7
d_gene: TRBD1
CDR3aa: CASGPGQVLQDSYEQYF
CDR3nt: TGTGCTAGTGGCCCGGGACAGGTGCTACAAGATTCCTACGAGCAGTACTTC

abundance: .
v_gene: TRBV5-1
j_gene: TRBJ2-1
d_gene: TRBD2
CDR3aa: CASSSAGLADNEQFF
CDR3nt: TGCGCCAGCAGCTCGGCGGGACTAGCGGACAATGAGCAGTTCTTC

abundance: .
v_gene: TRBV5-1
j_gene: TRBJ2-3
d_gene: .
CDR3aa: CASSLGQRGTDTQYF
CDR3nt: TGCGCCAGCAGCTTGGGCCAGCGGGGCACAGATACGCAGTATTTT